This T cell receptor beta chain came from a study of cytomegalovirus exposure and HLA in healthy donors. With regard to this clone: As yet, its antigen is unknown.

The study ran its PCR with 60 Vbeta and 13 Jbeta primers. The protocol was immunoSEQ multiplex PCR, while the TCRdb copy is restricted to in-frame clones and leaves out a portion. The sample lists 180,000 or so clones; approximately 85% were seen once. The ends were cut back, 2 bases at V and 4 bases at J, with 6 bases in the middle. Germline CDR1 and CDR2: MDHEN and SYDVKM. The CDR3 runs 12 residues. The study's findings and limits: Researchers counted around 170 TCR beta chains as cytomegalovirus-associated.

Sequencing input: PBMCs. The chain employs TRBV28 and TRBJ2-7, with D perhaps matching TRBD1 (5 bases). The receptor comes from a man between 18 and 35 years old in good health and CMV-seropositive. CDR3: CASSLAGYEQYF. The CDR3 nucleotides read TGTGCCAGCAGTTTAGCAGGGTACGAGCAGTACTTC.